One and the same sample provided the 5 T cell receptor beta chains below, sequenced in a study of blood T cell repertoires in COVID-19. Generated by immunoSEQ multiplex PCR, the TCRdb table keeps only in-frame clones and is missing some. The sample carries hundreds of thousands of clones, roughly 87% recorded once. The specimen was peripheral blood. These receptor sequences come from a man aged 60-69 years who had recovered from COVID-19.

This clone was seen a single time. The gene calls are TRBV5-1 and TRBJ2-1; 8 bases match TRBD2. The germline V gene encodes CDR1 SGHRS and CDR2 YFSETQ. This CDR3 region has 16 residues. V lost 0 bases to trimming and J lost 4 bases; unmatched junction nucleotides: 6. This CDR3 is CASSLALTSGYNEQFF. The CDR3 bases are TGCGCCAGCAGCTTGGCACTTACTAGCGGATACAATGAGCAGTTCTTC.

About this clone: Within the sample, other DNA sequences also encode this same CDR3. The V and J genes are TRBV2 and TRBJ2-3; weak D call: TRBD2 (7 bases). Trimming cost V 10 bases and J 3 bases, with 14 bases left between them. The CDR3 contains 13 residues. The V gene's germline CDR1 is SNHLY and CDR2 FYNNEI. Here the CDR3 DNA reads TGTGCCACCAAGAGGGGGGGGACAGATACGCAGTATTTT. Amino acids: CATKRGGTDTQYF.

The genes are TRBV9 and TRBJ1-2; 7 bases align to TRBD1. CDR1 is SGDLS, CDR2 YYNGEE, per germline. This CDR3 has 14 amino acids. Trimming cost V 4 bases and J 4 bases; bases outside gene matches: 7. The CDR3 coding sequence is TGTGCCAGCAGCAAACGGGACAGAACCTATGGCTACACCTTC. This codes for CASSKRDRTYGYTF.

This clone has just one count. The chain uses TRBV5-1 and TRBJ2-5, with a possible D match to TRBD2 (6 bases). Germline loops: CDR1 SGHRS, CDR2 YFSETQ. Trimming removed 1 base from V and 0 bases from J, with 19 bases in between. This CDR3 contains 18 residues. DNA of the CDR3: TGCGCCAGCAGCTTGAATAGACCGTCCGCGGGGTACCAAGAGACCCAGTACTTC. Protein product: CASSLNRPSAGYQETQYF. Together with reference TRBV5-1 and TRBJ2-5, the CDR3 gives the full variable domain: KAGVTQTPRYLIKTRGQQVTLSCSPISGHRSVSWYQQTPGQGLQFLFEYFSETQRNKGNFPGRFSGRQFSNSRSEMNVSTLELGDSALYLCASSLNRPSAGYQETQYFGPGTRLLVL.

This rearrangement joins TRBV3-1 (or the pseudogene TRBV3-2) to TRBJ1-4; no clear D. CDR1 is LGHDT, CDR2 YNNKEL, per germline (reference sequence). The CDR3 is made up of 15 amino acids. Trimming pared 2 bases from V and 5 bases from J, leaving 12 bases between. The CDR3 DNA is TGTGCCAGCAGCCAATATCGGGGATTAAATGAAAAACTGTTTTTT. Translation: CASSQYRGLNEKLFF.